These 3 T cell receptor beta chains were sequenced from one sample in a study of blood T cell repertoires in COVID-19. Here immunoSEQ multiplex PCR was the method, and the copy in TCRdb shows in-frame clones only, minus some. The sample lists fewer than 350,000 clones, less than 90% occurring once. The sequencing sample was made of peripheral blood. These receptors all come from a woman aged 25 to 45 with COVID-19, enrolled during active disease.

This clone is a singleton in its sample. The V call is TRBV10-3, the J call TRBJ1-2; D gene unclear. The germline V gene has CDR1 ENHRY and CDR2 SYGVKD. The germline V and J ends were trimmed by 3 bases and 5 bases, with 4 bases remaining between them. The CDR3 sequence is 11 residues long. This CDR3 is CAISDGYGYTF. The CDR3 DNA reads TGTGCCATCAGTGACGGGTATGGCTACACCTTC.

The V and J genes are TRBV28 and TRBJ2-7, with 9 bases matching TRBD1. The CDR3 is made up of 15 amino acids. V shed 5 bases, J shed 5 bases, and the junction held 10 bases outside the gene matches. Germline V gene data show CDR1 as MDHEN and CDR2 as SYDVKM. For the CDR3, the DNA is TGTGCCAGCAGTCTCGCCGGGACAGGGACCCACGAGCAGTACTTC. The encoded protein is CASSLAGTGTHEQYF. Using reference TRBV28 and TRBJ2-7 for the parts outside the CDR3, the full variable domain is DVKVTQSSRYLVKRTGEKVFLECVQDMDHENMFWYRQDPGLGLRLIYFSYDVKMKEKGDIPEGYSVSREKKERFSLILESASTNQTSMYLCASSLAGTGTHEQYFGPGTRLTVT.

The V and J genes are TRBV5-1 and TRBJ1-5, with D perhaps TRBD1 (5 bases). V was pared by 5 bases and J by 7 bases, with 16 bases between. Per germline, CDR1 SGHRS and CDR2 YFSETQ. This CDR3 spans 14 amino acids. CDR3 bases: TGCGCCAGCAGGCCAGGGCCGGGAGGACAGCCCCAGCATTTT. Protein: CASRPGPGGQPQHF.